The present T cell receptor beta chain was sequenced within a study of low-dose radiotherapy and immunotherapy resistance in tumors (dated by TCRdb to 2022 to 2024). With respect to the entire study: In Cohort 1, 0.5 Gy per fraction was delivered every 2 weeks, and a total PTV dose of 6.5 Gy was prescribed. In Cohort 2, 1 Gy per fraction was delivered every two weeks, for a total of 13 Gy over 26 weeks. Patients were given nivolumab as a 240 mg flat dose every two weeks and ipilimumab at 1 mg/kg every six weeks, with both drugs delivered intravenously. Cyclophosphamide 200 mg/m2 was administered intravenously every two weeks, one day before each radiation and immunotherapy administration. Patients took aspirin 300 mg orally once daily for four cycles, starting on cycle 1 day 1. Superscript III and a set of TRAV- and TRBV-specific primers were used to synthesize first-strand cDNA, so that both TCRalpha and TCRbeta chains were covered. Trial participants were not randomized into treatment groups. The translational analysis covered eight patients: three from the first dose cohort and the first five from the second dose cohort. TCRalpha and TCRbeta libraries were deep-sequenced on an Illumina MiniSeq instrument.

Sequencing was performed on an Illumina MiniSeq. A roughly 19-cycle PCR with Phusion amplified the TCRs, pairing a constant-region primer with the adapter that was attached to the V primers. The MessageAmp II aRNA Amplification Kit was used to amplify the isolated mRNA, with in vitro transcription run for under 20 hours at 37 degrees C. mRNA for TCR sequencing was isolated with the Dynabeads mRNA DIRECT Purification Kit. Indexed Illumina adapters were added in a second Phusion PCR of about 26 cycles, and the PCR products were purified with AMPure XP beads. Concerning the study's data processing: Custom Perl scripts were used to pool TCR sequences that encoded the same protein, to remove out-of-frame sequences, and to calculate the abundance of each clonotype. Any TCR sequence backed by just one read was left out of the analysis. The metrics used to describe the repertoires included Shannon entropy, Gini index, clonality, richness, and the frequency of TCRs shared between repertoires. TCRdb reprocessed the public reads (quality trimming at Q25 with fastp, clone calling with MiXCR) and kept in-frame beta chains. When rows share a CDR3 protein, they turn into one entry using the most common DNA and genes. What appears here as the V and J calls and clone size reflects TCRdb's work, not the paper's. In this sample the table shows about 47,000 distinct CDR3 sequences, approximately 12% of which occur a single time. Approximately 6.2% of the sample is taken by the ten largest.

The sample's time point label is to be understood as: before trial treatment. The donors came from RACIN, which was a single-arm phase I dose-escalation trial that paired nivolumab and ipilimumab with aspirin, low-dose cyclophosphamide and low-dose radiotherapy. To be eligible, a patient needed to have an advanced solid tumor that was TIL-negative. Ten or more counts support this clonotype. Its antigen remains undetermined. Per-base quality was not reported, and no clone a single base away is much larger than it. The V and J ends are trimmed by 4 bases and 4 bases, leaving 12 bases between them. The germline V gene gives CDR1 as SGHRS and CDR2 as YFSETQ. The cysteine opens and the phenylalanine closes a CDR3 of 14 amino acids. The sequence is cut down to CDR3 DNA, 42 bases in frame from base 1.

The clonotype was recovered from a female donor with ovarian cancer. The sample here was PBMCs, taken before treatment. The chain uses TRBV5-1 and TRBJ2-1, with the D gene uncertain. The base sequence is TGCGCCAGCAGCGATTCTAGTCTTTACAATGAGCAGTTCTTC. This yields the protein CASSDSSLYNEQFF.